The 30 T cell receptor beta chains presented below share a single source sample, sequenced in a study of CD8 T cells in ankylosing spondylitis. Findings of the study overall: Roughly eight highly homologous variants formed a TCR beta motif that appeared characteristic of ankylosing spondylitis blood.

Their antigens are not known. From the 5' RACE reads, TCRdb called clonotypes with MiXCR, one entry per CDR3 protein. Altogether 650,000 to 800,000 distinct CDR3 sequences are present, under 20% being singletons, with the ten largest covering over 15%. Sequencing was carried out using blood, either unsorted or a sorted T cell fraction (not recorded which). These TCRs come from a male donor with ankylosing spondylitis.

The rearrangement uses TRBV11-2 and TRBJ2-5; D is perhaps TRBD1 or TRBD2 (5 bases each). The V and J ends lost 5 bases and 6 bases respectively, with 10 bases between them. Per the germline V gene, CDR1 is SGHAT and CDR2 is FQNNGV. The CDR3 length is 12 residues. The CDR3 DNA reads TGTGCCAGCAGCCCTTCGGGGCAGACCCAGTACTTC. It specifies CASSPSGQTQYF.

This clonotype was detected only a few times. This chain connects TRBV11-2 to TRBJ2-3; 7 positions agree with TRBD2. V was clipped by 7 bases and J by 0 bases; unmatched bases: 19. The CDR3 is 19 amino acids. The V gene's germline CDR1 is SGHAT and CDR2 FQNNGV. For the CDR3, the DNA is TGTGCCAGCACCCTGACGATGTCGGGAGGACGTTCTAGCACAGATACGCAGTATTTT. This encodes CASTLTMSGGRSSTDTQYF.

This clonotype was observed once. The rearrangement uses TRBV5-6 and TRBJ1-2, with 7 bases aligning to TRBD1. The CDR3 contains 15 residues. Germline values: CDR1 SGHDT, CDR2 YYEEEE. V dropped 7 bases and J dropped 4; count of bases not matched to a gene: 13. The CDR3 nucleotides are TGTGCCAGCGGCCCCCTGGACAGGACTGCCTATGGCTACACCTTC. Its translation: CASGPLDRTAYGYTF.

This clonotype was seen more than once but under ten times. The CDR3 protein is CAISESIAGRTDTQYF. The CDR3 DNA reads TGTGCCATCAGTGAGTCCATAGCGGGCCGCACAGATACGCAGTATTTT. The chain has TRBV10-3 and TRBJ2-3, with TRBD2 identical over 7 bases. There are 16 residues in the CDR3. Unmatched junction bases numbered 4, after V lost 0 bases and J lost 1 base. The germline V gene has CDR1 ENHRY and CDR2 SYGVKD.

This clonotype occurred a few times. V is TRBV6-5 and J is TRBJ1-1; no clear D gene. Germline V CDR1 and CDR2: MNHEY, SVGAGI. The CDR3 extends over 16 amino acids. Trimming shortened V by 2 bases and J by 2 bases, and 15 bases separated the two germline ends. The CDR3 spells CASSYRVGWPNTEAFF. CDR3 DNA: TGTGCCAGCAGTTACAGGGTCGGATGGCCCAACACTGAAGCTTTCTTT.

The CDR3 nucleotides are TGTGCCAGCCCCTGCTCCCAGGGGAAGTCCATAGCGGGGAGCGAGCAGTACTTC. Translating gives CASPCSQGKSIAGSEQYF. V and J are TRBV12-3 or TRBV12-4 and TRBJ2-7, with 8 bases lining up with TRBD2. The CDR3 is 18 residues long. The V gene end was trimmed by 8 bases and the J gene end by 6 bases; junction bases not matched to a gene: 24.

This clonotype turned up a few times. V and J are TRBV11-2 and TRBJ2-1, with TRBD2 identical over 10 bases. The CDR3 is made up of 16 amino acids. Germline V lookup: CDR1 SGHAT, CDR2 FQNNGV. Unmatched junction bases numbered 5, after V lost 2 bases and J lost 4 bases. The DNA of the CDR3 is TGTGCCAGCAGCTTAACTAGGACTAGCGGATACAATGAGCAGTTCTTC. Residues: CASSLTRTSGYNEQFF.

V usage is TRBV29-1 and J usage is TRBJ1-1, with 7 bases that match TRBD1. This CDR3 contains 14 residues. Per the germline V gene, CDR1 is SQVTM and CDR2 is ANQGSEA. Losses at the gene ends were 6 bases for V and 1 base for J; bases not matched to a gene: 8. The CDR3 coding sequence is TGCAGCGTAACACGACAGGGAAGGAACACTGAAGCTTTCTTT. It codes for CSVTRQGRNTEAFF.

The chain is built from TRBV27 and TRBJ2-2; the match to TRBD2 covers 8 bases. CDR1 MNHEY and CDR2 SMNVEV come from the germline V gene (reference sequence). The CDR3 runs to 15 residues. Trimming took 5 bases from V and 2 from J; bases not matched to a gene: 4. This chain's CDR3 is CASSRLAPNTGELFF. As DNA, the CDR3 is TGTGCCAGCAGTCGACTAGCGCCCAACACCGGGGAGCTGTTTTTT.

In this sample, this clonotype turned up many times. The chain couples TRBV15 to TRBJ2-2; D not certain. This CDR3 region has 16 residues. V lost 0 bases and J lost 3, with 11 bases in between. CDR1 LNHNV and CDR2 YYDKDF come from the germline V gene (reference sequence). CDR3 loop: CATSRDAETYTGELFF. In DNA, the CDR3 is TGTGCCACCAGCAGAGATGCGGAGACTTACACCGGGGAGCTGTTTTTT. The full variable domain, with the rest looked up from reference TRBV15 and TRBJ2-2, is DAMVIQNPRYQVTQFGKPVTLSCSQTLNHNVMYWYQQKSSQAPKLLFHYYDKDFNNEADTPDNFQSRRPNTSFCFLDIRSPGLGDTAMYLCATSRDAETYTGELFFGEGSRLTVL.

This chain connects TRBV7-3 to TRBJ2-5, with no clear D. This CDR3 spans 13 amino acids. The V gene's germline CDR1 is SGHTA and CDR2 FQGTGA. V lost 3 bases, J lost 3 bases, and 8 bases lay in between. The CDR3: CASSFSVKETQYF. For the CDR3, the DNA is TGTGCCAGCAGCTTTTCTGTAAAAGAGACCCAGTACTTC.

The rearrangement uses TRBV30 and TRBJ2-7; 13 nucleotides agree with TRBD2. The trim removed 0 bases at V and 5 bases at J, leaving 7 bases unmatched. The V gene's germline CDR1 is GTSNPN and CDR2 SVGIG (reference sequence). This CDR3 is built from 16 residues. The CDR3 sequence: CAWSVPGTSGTHEQYF. The CDR3 DNA sequence: TGTGCCTGGAGTGTACCGGGGACTAGCGGGACGCACGAGCAGTACTTC. Together with reference TRBV30 and TRBJ2-7, the CDR3 gives the full variable domain: SQTIHQWPATLVQPVGSPLSLECTVEGTSNPNLYWYRQAAGRGLQLLFYSVGIGQISSEVPQNLSASRPQDRQFILSSKKLLLSDSGFYLCAWSVPGTSGTHEQYFGPGTRLTVT.

This clonotype has only a few counts. The V and J genes are TRBV14 and TRBJ1-3, with unresolved D. CDR1 is SGHDN and CDR2 is FVKESK in the germline V gene. CDR3 length: 13 residues. With 2 bases removed from V and 4 bases from J, the gap between germline ends came to 6 bases. DNA for the CDR3: TGTGCCAGCAGCCAATTTGGGGGAAACACCATATATTTT. It is translated as CASSQFGGNTIYF.

This clonotype was counted only a few times. The V call is TRBV13, the J call TRBJ2-5; 7 bases fit TRBD1. Germline-derived CDR1 and CDR2 are PRHDT and FYEKMQ (reference sequence). The trim removed 5 bases at V and 2 bases at J, leaving 8 bases unmatched. This CDR3 is built from 15 residues. CDR3 amino acids: CASSKEGGHQETQYF. The CDR3, as DNA: TGTGCCAGCAGCAAGGAAGGGGGCCATCAAGAGACCCAGTACTTC.

This clonotype was observed a few times. The chain joins TRBV7-9 to TRBJ1-2; perhaps TRBD1 as D (6 bases). V lost 6 bases and J lost 8, with 16 bases in between. Germline values: CDR1 SEHNR, CDR2 FQNEAQ (reference sequence). The CDR3 consists of 13 residues. This CDR3 reads CASRPTGFYGYTF. The DNA for the CDR3 is TGTGCCAGCAGGCCCACAGGGTTCTACGGCTACACCTTC.

This clonotype was recorded a few times. The chain uses TRBV9 and TRBJ2-2; D unresolved. Germline loops: CDR1 SGDLS, CDR2 YYNGEE. The V end was cut by 1 base, the J end by 5 bases, with 6 bases between. The CDR3 totals 13 residues. The CDR3 here is CASSVRETGELFF. The CDR3 nucleotides read TGTGCCAGCAGCGTACGAGAGACCGGGGAGCTGTTTTTT. Combining the CDR3 with reference TRBV9 and TRBJ2-2 gives the whole variable domain DSGVTQTPKHLITATGQRVTLRCSPRSGDLSVYWYQQSLDQGLQFLIQYYNGEERAKGNILERFSAQQFPDLHSELNLSSLELGDSALYFCASSVRETGELFFGEGSRLTVL.

This chain connects TRBV21-1 to TRBJ2-1; the D segment call TRBD1 is taken from the table without a DNA check. TRBV21-1 is labeled a pseudogene. CDR3 size: 17 residues. DNA of the CDR3: TGTGCCAGCAGCAAATTGCCCTACAGGGGTAGTTTGGGTGAGCAGTTCTTC. Translating gives CASSKLPYRGSLGEQFF.

The rearrangement uses TRBV18 and TRBJ2-5; 9 bases match TRBD1. Per the germline V gene, CDR1 is KGHSH and CDR2 is LQKENI. V trimming: 2 bases; J trimming: 4 bases; junction bases outside the gene matches: 5. The length of the CDR3 is 15 residues. The CDR3 DNA is TGTGCCAGCTCACCATATTCGGACAGGGGAGAGACCCAGTACTTC. It translates to CASSPYSDRGETQYF.

In this sample, this clonotype turned up a few times. The genes are TRBV30 and TRBJ1-1; D unresolved. The CDR3 extends over 11 amino acids. Trimming removed 5 bases at V and 1 base at J, with 5 bases between. CDR1 is GTSNPN, CDR2 SVGIG, per germline (reference sequence). The CDR3 DNA reads TGTGCCTGGCAAAGGAACACTGAAGCTTTCTTT. The encoded protein is CAWQRNTEAFF. The whole variable domain, filled in from reference TRBV30 and TRBJ1-1, reads SQTIHQWPATLVQPVGSPLSLECTVEGTSNPNLYWYRQAAGRGLQLLFYSVGIGQISSEVPQNLSASRPQDRQFILSSKKLLLSDSGFYLCAWQRNTEAFFGQGTRLTVV.

The rearrangement links TRBV20-1 to TRBJ2-7; 12 bases map to TRBD2. Germline V gives CDR1 DFQATT, CDR2 SNEGSKA (reference sequence). The CDR3 is made up of 16 amino acids. J lost 1 base, V lost 1 base, and 5 bases had no gene match. The CDR3, as DNA: TGCAGTGCTAGAGGTATAACTAGCGGGGGGTCCTACGAGCAGTACTTC. Translated, it gives CSARGITSGGSYEQYF.

V gene TRBV6-1 combines with J gene TRBJ2-3, with a tentative D call TRBD2 (6 bases). Trimming removed 4 bases from V and 0 bases from J, with 11 bases in between. This CDR3 has 15 amino acids. CDR1 and CDR2 (germline): MNHNS, SASEGT. As DNA, the CDR3 is TGTGCCAGCAGTGCTTGGGACTCAAGCACAGATACGCAGTATTTT. It encodes CASSAWDSSTDTQYF.

V and J are TRBV3-1 and TRBJ2-1; D might be TRBD1 (6 bases). This CDR3 is built from 22 residues. The V end was cut by 0 bases, the J end by 5 bases, with 32 bases between. In germline, CDR1 is LGHDT, CDR2 YNNKEL (reference sequence). CDR3 sequence reads: CASSQDVGRGEVFARANNEQFF. DNA of the CDR3: TGTGCCAGCAGCCAAGATGTAGGCAGGGGTGAAGTTTTCGCAAGGGCCAACAATGAGCAGTTCTTC.

The chain links TRBV6-2 or TRBV6-3 to TRBJ2-7; 8 nucleotides match TRBD1. Germline assignment: CDR1 MNHEY and CDR2 SVGEGT. After removal of 6 bases from V and 6 bases from J, the junction contained 10 bases not matched to a gene. CDR3 length: 14 residues. CDR3 sequence reads: CASRAGGPSSEQYF. Written as DNA, the CDR3 is TGTGCCAGCAGAGCAGGGGGCCCATCTTCCGAGCAGTACTTC.

Here the CDR3 DNA reads TGTGCCAGCAGCTATACAGGCGGCCAACCCTACGGGGAGCTGTTTTTT. Its protein product is CASSYTGGQPYGELFF. V and J are TRBV7-9 and TRBJ2-2; maybe TRBD1 (5 bases). The V gene lost 4 bases and the J gene lost 7 bases, with 19 bases spanning the gap. CDR3 length equals 16 residues. Looked up from germline, CDR1 is SEHNR and CDR2 is FQNEAQ (reference sequence).

This clonotype was detected only a few times. The chain is built from TRBV18 and TRBJ1-6; D is unclear. Germline-derived CDR1 and CDR2 are KGHSH and LQKENI. CDR3 length: 13 amino acids. V lost 3 bases and J lost 2, with 2 bases in between. Written as DNA, the CDR3 is TGTGCCAGCTCACCCGCCTATAATTCACCCCTCCACTTT. Amino acid sequence: CASSPAYNSPLHF.

In this sample, this clonotype turned up a few times. The DNA of the CDR3 is TGTGCCAGCAGTTCTCCCATGGTTGCCGGTTGGGAGCAGTTCTTC. The encoded protein is CASSSPMVAGWEQFF. The chain carries TRBV12-3 or TRBV12-4 and TRBJ2-1, with D unresolved. The CDR3 length is 15 residues. The germline V and J ends were trimmed by 4 bases and 10 bases, with 20 bases remaining between them.

This clonotype has only a few counts. The rearrangement uses TRBV20-1 and TRBJ2-4; D not resolved. CDR1 is DFQATT and CDR2 is SNEGSKA in the germline V gene (reference sequence). The CDR3 has 13 amino acids. The ends were cut back, 3 bases at V and 0 bases at J, with 6 bases in the middle. CDR3 sequence reads: CSASTVAKNIQYF. The CDR3 bases are TGCAGTGCTAGCACAGTAGCCAAAAACATTCAGTACTTC.

This chain links TRBV20-1 with TRBJ2-5; 10 bases map to TRBD1. The CDR3 contains 13 residues. Trimming took 6 bases from V and 4 from J; bases not matched to a gene: 5. The V gene's germline CDR1 is DFQATT and CDR2 SNEGSKA (reference sequence). CDR3 loop: CSAPDRGLETQYF. The CDR3 DNA reads TGCAGTGCCCCCGACAGGGGGCTAGAGACCCAGTACTTC.

This clonotype turned up a few times. The V gene is TRBV20-1, the J gene TRBJ1-4; D remains unclear. CDR1 is DFQATT and CDR2 is SNEGSKA in the germline V gene (reference sequence). This CDR3 is 15 amino acids long. The V end was cut by 1 base, the J end by 8 bases, with 17 bases between. CDR3 sequence reads: CSARALRTEGEKLFF. The CDR3 DNA follows: TGCAGTGCTAGAGCTCTCCGGACGGAAGGGGAAAAACTGTTTTTT.

The chain has TRBV14 and TRBJ1-1; possible D gene TRBD1, 6 bases. Trimming removed 2 bases from V and 1 base from J, with 23 bases in between. The V gene's germline CDR1 is SGHDN and CDR2 FVKESK. The CDR3 is 19 amino acids. The CDR3, as DNA: TGTGCCAGCAGCCAATACAGGGCAGGGATAATGACAAAGAACACTGAAGCTTTCTTT. Translation gives CASSQYRAGIMTKNTEAFF.